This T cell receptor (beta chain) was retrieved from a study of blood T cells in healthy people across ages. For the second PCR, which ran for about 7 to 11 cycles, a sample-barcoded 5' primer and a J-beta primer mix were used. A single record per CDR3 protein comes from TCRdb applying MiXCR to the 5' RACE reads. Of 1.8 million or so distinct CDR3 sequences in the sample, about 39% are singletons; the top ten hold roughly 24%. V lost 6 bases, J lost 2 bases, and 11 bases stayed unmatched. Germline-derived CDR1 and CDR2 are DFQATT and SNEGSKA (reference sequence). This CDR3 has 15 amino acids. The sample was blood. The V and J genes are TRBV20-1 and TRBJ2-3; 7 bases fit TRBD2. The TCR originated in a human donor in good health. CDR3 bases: TGCAGTGCCCCTGCGATAGCGGGCTTCACAGATACGCAGTATTTT. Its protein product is CSAPAIAGFTDTQYF.